This TCR beta chain was recovered during a study of blood T cells in healthy people across ages. The V end was cut by 2 bases, the J end by 2 bases, with 11 bases between. The CDR3 has 15 residues. Germline V gives CDR1 MGHRA, CDR2 YSYEKL. This clonotype was seen more than once but under ten times. Alongside a J-beta primer mix, a sample-barcoded 5' primer served in a second PCR lasting about 7 to 11 cycles. Template switching added a 12-random-nucleotide identifier to every cDNA molecule. From the 5' RACE reads, TCRdb called clonotypes with MiXCR, one entry per CDR3 protein. Among 950,000 to 1,200,000 distinct CDR3 sequences listed, about two fifths were seen once.

Input material: blood. The source of this sequence is a man between 18 and 35 years old in good health. This sequence joins TRBV4-1 and TRBJ2-3; tentatively, D is TRBD1 (5 bases). The chain's CDR3 is CASSQRAGATDTQYF. The CDR3 nucleotides read TGCGCCAGCAGCCAAAGAGCTGGGGCCACAGATACGCAGTATTTT.